This TCR beta chain was identified in a study of regulatory T cells in long-lasting Graves disease. Arm-PCR with iRepertoire HTBI primers amplified the CDR3 regions for these TCR beta libraries. TCRdb fed the multiplex PCR reads into MiXCR, producing one record per CDR3 protein. This table has roughly 470,000 distinct CDR3 sequences, roughly 20% appearing once. Time point here: persistent/refractory GD, antithyroid drugs over 5 years with positive TRAb. Making the TCR library involved RNA that had been extracted from PBMCs. The germline CDR1 and CDR2 sequences are MNHEY and SMNVEV (reference sequence). The length of the CDR3 is 15 residues. V was cut by 5 bases and J by 7 bases, with 17 bases left in between.

V gene TRBV27 combines with J gene TRBJ2-2; D unresolved. This TCR derives from a female donor with Graves disease. Sample: peripheral blood mononuclear cells (PBMCs), taken when the disease was refractory, from a patient treated with antithyroid drugs. This CDR3 is CASSPETLLNGELFF. The CDR3 DNA sequence: TGTGCCAGCAGTCCGGAGACACTCCTCAACGGGGAGCTGTTTTTT.